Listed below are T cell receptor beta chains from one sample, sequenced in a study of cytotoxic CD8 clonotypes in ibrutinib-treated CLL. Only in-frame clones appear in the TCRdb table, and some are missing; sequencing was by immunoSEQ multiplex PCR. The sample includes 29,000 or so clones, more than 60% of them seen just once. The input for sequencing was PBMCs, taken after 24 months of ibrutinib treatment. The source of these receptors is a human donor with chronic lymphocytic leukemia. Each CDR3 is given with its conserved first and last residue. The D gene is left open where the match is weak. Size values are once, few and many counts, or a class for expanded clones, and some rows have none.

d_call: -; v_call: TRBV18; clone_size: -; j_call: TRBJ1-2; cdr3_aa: CASSPGEHYGYTF; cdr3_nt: TGTGCCAGCTCACCAGGGGAACACTATGGCTACACCTTC
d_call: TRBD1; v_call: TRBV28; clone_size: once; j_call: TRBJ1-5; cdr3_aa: CASSLRQGARQPQHF; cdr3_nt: TGTGCCAGCAGTTTAAGACAGGGGGCGAGACAGCCCCAGCATTTT
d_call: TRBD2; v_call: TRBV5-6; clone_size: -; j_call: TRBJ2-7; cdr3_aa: CASSLLAGAYEQYF; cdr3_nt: TGTGCCAGCAGCTTGCTAGCGGGGGCCTACGAGCAGTACTTC
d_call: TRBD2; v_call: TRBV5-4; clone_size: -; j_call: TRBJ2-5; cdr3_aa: CASSLVAGGGETQYF; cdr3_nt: TGTGCCAGCAGCTTGGTAGCGGGGGGGGGAGAGACCCAGTACTTC
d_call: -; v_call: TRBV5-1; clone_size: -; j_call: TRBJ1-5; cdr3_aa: CASSLFPGNQPQHF; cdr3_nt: TGCGCCAGCAGCTTGTTCCCAGGTAATCAGCCCCAGCATTTT
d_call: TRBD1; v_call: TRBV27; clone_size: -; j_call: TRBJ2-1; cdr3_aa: CASSLLGQGPGYNEQFF; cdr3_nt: TGTGCCAGCAGTTTATTGGGACAGGGGCCAGGGTACAATGAGCAGTTCTTC
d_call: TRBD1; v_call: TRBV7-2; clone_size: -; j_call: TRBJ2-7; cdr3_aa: CASSPQGARTGQYF; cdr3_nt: TGTGCCAGCAGCCCTCAGGGGGCGCGAACTGGGCAGTACTTC
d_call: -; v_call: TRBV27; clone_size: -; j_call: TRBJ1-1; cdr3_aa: CASSHRESGTEAFF; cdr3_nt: TGTGCCAGCAGTCACAGGGAAAGTGGCACTGAAGCTTTCTTT
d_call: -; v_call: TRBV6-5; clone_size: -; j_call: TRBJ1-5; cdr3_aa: CASSPKGQPQHF; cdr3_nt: TGTGCCAGCAGCCCGAAGGGTCAGCCCCAGCATTTT
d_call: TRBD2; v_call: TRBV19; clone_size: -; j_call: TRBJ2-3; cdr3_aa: CASETSGGGDTQYF; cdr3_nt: TGTGCCAGTGAGACTAGCGGGGGGGGTGATACGCAGTATTTT
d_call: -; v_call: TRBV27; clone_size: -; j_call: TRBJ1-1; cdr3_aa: CASRNGGVNTEAFF; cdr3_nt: TGTGCCAGCCGAAACGGGGGGGTGAACACTGAAGCTTTCTTT
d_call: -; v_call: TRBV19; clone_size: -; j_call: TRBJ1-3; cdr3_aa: CGTEPSFSGNTIYF; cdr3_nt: TGTGGCACAGAACCATCTTTCTCTGGAAACACCATATATTTT
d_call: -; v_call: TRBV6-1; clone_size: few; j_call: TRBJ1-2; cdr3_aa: CASSDGADLYGYTF; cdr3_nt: TGTGCCAGCAGTGATGGGGCGGACCTCTATGGCTACACCTTC
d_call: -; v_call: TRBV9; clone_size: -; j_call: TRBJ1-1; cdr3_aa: CASSVVGGSGAFF; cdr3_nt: TGTGCCAGCAGCGTAGTCGGGGGGTCAGGAGCTTTCTTT
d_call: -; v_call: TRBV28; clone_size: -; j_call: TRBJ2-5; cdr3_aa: CASSFVGGETQYF; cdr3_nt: TGTGCCAGCAGTTTTGTGGGGGGCGAGACCCAGTACTTC
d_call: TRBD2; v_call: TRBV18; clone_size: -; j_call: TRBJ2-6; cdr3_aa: CASSPASGGASGANVLTF; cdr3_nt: TGTGCCAGCTCACCAGCCAGCGGGGGGGCCTCTGGGGCCAACGTCCTGACTTTC
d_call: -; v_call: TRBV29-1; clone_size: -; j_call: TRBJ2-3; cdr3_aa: CSVEYNTDTQYF; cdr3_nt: TGCAGCGTTGAATACAACACAGATACGCAGTATTTT
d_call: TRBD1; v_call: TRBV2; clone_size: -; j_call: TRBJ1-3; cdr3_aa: CASSTGTGPGNTIYF; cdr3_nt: TGTGCCAGCAGTACCGGGACAGGGCCTGGAAACACCATATATTTT
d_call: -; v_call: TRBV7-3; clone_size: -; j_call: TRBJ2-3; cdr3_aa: CASSLDNRGDTQYF; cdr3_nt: TGTGCCAGCAGCTTGGATAACCGGGGGGATACGCAGTATTTT
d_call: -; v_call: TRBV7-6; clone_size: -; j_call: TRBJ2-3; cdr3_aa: CASSWGSPSDTQYF; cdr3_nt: TGTGCCAGCAGCTGGGGGAGCCCATCAGATACGCAGTATTTT
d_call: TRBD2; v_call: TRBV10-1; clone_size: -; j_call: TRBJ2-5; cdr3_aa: CAASDGLADPRQETQYF; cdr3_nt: TGCGCCGCCTCTGACGGGCTAGCGGACCCCAGACAAGAGACCCAGTACTTC
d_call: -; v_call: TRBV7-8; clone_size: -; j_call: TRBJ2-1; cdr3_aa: CASSLIQAHEQFF; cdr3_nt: TGTGCCAGCAGCTTAATCCAGGCCCATGAGCAGTTCTTC
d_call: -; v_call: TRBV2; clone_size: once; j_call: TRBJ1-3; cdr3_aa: CASNAGNTIYF; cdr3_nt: TGTGCCAGCAATGCCGGAAACACCATATATTTT
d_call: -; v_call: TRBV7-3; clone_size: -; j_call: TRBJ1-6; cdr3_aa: CASSFDYNSPLHF; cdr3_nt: TGTGCCAGCAGCTTCGATTATAATTCACCCCTCCACTTT
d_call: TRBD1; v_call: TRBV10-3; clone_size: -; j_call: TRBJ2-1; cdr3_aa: CAIRPGQGADEQFF; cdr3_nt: TGTGCCATCAGGCCGGGACAGGGGGCCGATGAGCAGTTCTTC
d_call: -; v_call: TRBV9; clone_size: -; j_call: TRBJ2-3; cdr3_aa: CASSVSGVGTDTQYF; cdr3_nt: TGTGCCAGCAGCGTATCGGGTGTGGGCACAGATACGCAGTATTTT
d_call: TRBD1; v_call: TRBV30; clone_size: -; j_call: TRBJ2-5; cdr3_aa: CAWGQAQETQYF; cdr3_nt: TGTGCCTGGGGACAGGCACAAGAGACCCAGTACTTC
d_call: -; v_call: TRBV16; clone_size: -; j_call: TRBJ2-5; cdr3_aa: CASSPTNWETQYF; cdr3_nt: TGTGCCAGCAGCCCAACAAATTGGGAGACCCAGTACTTC
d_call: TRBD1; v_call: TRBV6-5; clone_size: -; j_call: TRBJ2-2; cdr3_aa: CATGGDTGELFF; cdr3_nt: TGTGCGACAGGGGGAGACACCGGGGAGCTGTTTTTT
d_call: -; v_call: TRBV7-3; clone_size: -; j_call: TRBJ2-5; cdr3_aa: CASSFGGPETQYF; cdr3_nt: TGTGCCAGCAGCTTTGGCGGGCCCGAGACCCAGTACTTC
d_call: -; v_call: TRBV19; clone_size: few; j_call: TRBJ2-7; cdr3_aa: CASSGAALYF; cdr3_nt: TGTGCCAGTAGCGGGGCTGCTCTGTACTTC
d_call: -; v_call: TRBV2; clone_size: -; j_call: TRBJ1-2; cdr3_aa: CASRLVGYGYTF; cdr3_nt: TGTGCCAGTAGACTTGTTGGCTATGGCTACACCTTC
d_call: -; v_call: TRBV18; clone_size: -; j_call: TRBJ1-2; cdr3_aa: CASSPKQGTDYTF; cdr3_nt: TGTGCCAGCTCACCAAAACAGGGAACCGACTACACCTTC
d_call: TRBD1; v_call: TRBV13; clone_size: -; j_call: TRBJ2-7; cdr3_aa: CASSLKAGGEQYF; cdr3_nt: TGTGCCAGCAGCTTAAAGGCAGGGGGCGAGCAGTACTTC
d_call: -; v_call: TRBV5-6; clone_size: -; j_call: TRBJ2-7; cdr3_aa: CASSPGLSYEQYF; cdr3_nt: TGTGCCAGCAGCCCGGGGCTTTCCTACGAGCAGTACTTC
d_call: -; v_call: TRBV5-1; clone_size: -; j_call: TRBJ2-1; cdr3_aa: CASSLSLNEQFF; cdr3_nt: TGCGCCAGCAGCTTGTCCCTCAATGAGCAGTTCTTC
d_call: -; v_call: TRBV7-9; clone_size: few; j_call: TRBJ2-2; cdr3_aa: CASSAGTAFWAGELFF; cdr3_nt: TGTGCCAGCAGCGCCGGTACGGCTTTTTGGGCCGGGGAGCTGTTTTTT
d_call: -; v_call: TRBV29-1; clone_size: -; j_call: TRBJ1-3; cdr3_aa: CSVEDLRGNTIYF; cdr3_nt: TGCAGCGTTGAAGATCTTCGTGGAAACACCATATATTTT